The T cell receptor (beta chain) described here comes from a study of CD8 T cells in ankylosing spondylitis. Study-wide results and limits: Disease-linked clones reportedly concentrated significantly in matched ankylosing spondylitis synovial fluid. What seemed typical of ankylosing spondylitis blood was a TCR beta motif built from under 10 highly homologous variants.

Germline V gives CDR1 SEHNR, CDR2 FQNEAQ (reference sequence). This CDR3 comprises 11 residues. Each CDR3 protein gets one entry after TCRdb re-called the 5' RACE reads with MiXCR. The sample gives tens of thousands of distinct CDR3 sequences, roughly 8.8% of which show up once; approximately 30% is in the top ten. This clonotype occurred many times. No antigen is known for it. Mismatch with germline at one junction end may stem from a read error. The sequenced material came from blood, either unsorted or a sorted T cell fraction (not recorded which). The sequence derives from a male donor with ankylosing spondylitis. The rearrangement uses TRBV7-9 and TRBJ2-7; the D gene is possibly TRBD2 (5 bases). CDR3 DNA: TGTGCCAGCAGCTTCAGTGGACCCGGGAACTTC. Protein sequence: CASSFSGPGNF.